Each of the 20 T cell receptor beta chains below was sequenced from the same sample in a study of early T cells in non-severe SARS-CoV-2 infection. TCRdb passed the 5' RACE reads through MiXCR, listing each CDR3 protein once. This table has around 30,000 distinct CDR3 sequences, about 5.5% appearing once. Sequenced input: whole blood. These receptors all come from an adult who was a healthcare worker with PCR-confirmed SARS-CoV-2 infection or an uninfected control (not recorded which).

This clonotype is labeled large. The chain recombines TRBV7-6 with TRBJ2-7; a weak D match, TRBD1 (5 bases). V lost 1 base to trimming and J lost 5 bases, with 9 bases between them. CDR1 SGHVS and CDR2 FNYEAQ come from the germline V gene. The CDR3 sequence is 13 residues long. The CDR3 loop reads CASSLGPRDEQYF. For the CDR3, the DNA is TGTGCCAGCAGCTTAGGGCCCAGGGACGAGCAGTACTTC.

This clonotype was observed at least ten times. The chain is built from TRBV7-2 and TRBJ1-4; 8 bases align to TRBD1. The V gene's germline CDR1 is SGHTA and CDR2 FQGNSA. The junction had 7 bases not matched to a gene; V was cut back by 5 bases and J by 5 bases. The CDR3 loop spans 15 amino acids. The CDR3 DNA reads TGTGCCAGCAGCACCCGACAGGGGATAAATGAAAAACTGTTTTTT. This sequence encodes CASSTRQGINEKLFF.

The gene calls are TRBV29-1 and TRBJ2-5; D ambiguous. Germline values: CDR1 SQVTM, CDR2 ANQGSEA. The CDR3 is 12 amino acids. Trimming took off 4 bases at V and 0 bases at J, with 6 bases between the two ends. CDR3 sequence reads: CSVGPDQETQYF. The DNA of the CDR3 is TGCAGCGTTGGGCCGGACCAAGAGACCCAGTACTTC.

This clonotype has at least ten counts. The chain uses TRBV28 and TRBJ1-5; D is unclear. The V end lost 5 bases, the J end lost 5 bases, and 16 bases lay between the germline ends. From germline, CDR1 is MDHEN and CDR2 SYDVKM. The CDR3 loop spans 15 amino acids. CDR3 nucleotide sequence: TGTGCCAGCAGTCCAAGGACCTCCCAGGATCAGCCCCAGCATTTT. Protein sequence: CASSPRTSQDQPQHF. The full variable domain, rest sourced from reference TRBV28 and TRBJ1-5, is DVKVTQSSRYLVKRTGEKVFLECVQDMDHENMFWYRQDPGLGLRLIYFSYDVKMKEKGDIPEGYSVSREKKERFSLILESASTNQTSMYLCASSPRTSQDQPQHFGDGTRLSIL.

This clonotype was detected ten times or more. The chain uses TRBV7-9 and TRBJ2-1; weak D call: TRBD1 (6 bases). This CDR3 is 13 amino acids long. V dropped 4 bases and J dropped 10 bases, with 14 bases sitting between them. CDR1 is SEHNR and CDR2 is FQNEAQ in the germline V gene (reference sequence). DNA for the CDR3: TGTGCCAGCAGCTCTACGGACAGTAGCGAGCAGTTCTTC. It yields the protein CASSSTDSSEQFF.

This clonotype has ten or more counts. The chain couples TRBV15 to TRBJ2-1, with D possibly matching TRBD2 (5 bases). This CDR3 spans 15 amino acids. Germline V lookup: CDR1 LNHNV, CDR2 YYDKDF (reference sequence). V was shortened by 1 base and J by 5 bases, with 12 bases between the two germline ends. In DNA form, the CDR3 reads TGTGCCACCAGCAGAGGAAGGGCGCGGGACAATGAGCAGTTCTTC. Translated, it gives CATSRGRARDNEQFF.

This clonotype came up many times. Germline and junction disagree at one end, which may indicate a read error. V and J are TRBV28 and TRBJ2-4, with D possibly TRBD2 on 6 matching bases. CDR1 is MDHEN, CDR2 SYDVKM, per germline. The CDR3 consists of 16 residues. This CDR3 reads CASRSPGDRPKDIQYF. DNA of the CDR3: TGTGCCAGCAGGAGCCCGGGGGACCGGCCCAAAGACATTCAGTACTTC.

This clonotype was observed at least ten times. The V and J genes are TRBV6-6 and TRBJ1-1, with D uncertain. CDR1 MNHNY and CDR2 SVGAGI come from the germline V gene (reference sequence). The CDR3 is 12 amino acids. Trimming cost V 7 bases and J 4 bases, with 10 bases left between them. The CDR3 loop is CASTGRGTEAFF. In DNA, the CDR3 is TGTGCCAGCACCGGCCGAGGCACTGAAGCTTTCTTT.

This clonotype has ten or more counts. V and J are TRBV29-1 and TRBJ1-2, with no clear D. V was trimmed by 3 bases and J by 8 bases, leaving 16 bases between them. CDR1 SQVTM and CDR2 ANQGSEA come from the germline V gene. The CDR3 loop spans 13 amino acids. CDR3 in amino acids: CSVESQPSRGYTF. The CDR3 DNA follows: TGCAGCGTTGAGTCACAGCCATCACGAGGCTACACCTTC.

This clonotype showed up many times. This chain links TRBV28 with TRBJ1-5; no clear D. CDR3 size: 14 residues. V was clipped by 3 bases and J by 3 bases, with 9 bases between them. The germline gives CDR1 MDHEN, CDR2 SYDVKM. CDR3 in DNA: TGTGCCAGCAGTTTCCCCGGGTTCAATCAGCCCCAGCATTTT. It translates to CASSFPGFNQPQHF.

This clonotype was counted many times. V gene TRBV7-2 combines with J gene TRBJ1-4, with TRBD1 identical over 11 bases. V trimming: 4 bases; J trimming: 8 bases; junction bases outside the gene matches: 6. The germline V gene has CDR1 SGHTA and CDR2 FQGNSA. The CDR3 spans 15 residues. The CDR3 here is CASSWTGGEREKLFF. CDR3 sequence (DNA): TGTGCCAGCAGCTGGACAGGGGGCGAGAGGGAAAAACTGTTTTTT.

At least ten counts were recorded for this clonotype. The chain combines TRBV2 with TRBJ2-1; D unresolved. Germline loops: CDR1 SNHLY, CDR2 FYNNEI. The CDR3 runs 12 residues. Trimming stripped 6 bases from V and 4 bases from J, with 7 bases between. The CDR3 spells CASSMGYNEQFF. In nucleotides, the CDR3 is TGTGCCAGCAGCATGGGGTACAATGAGCAGTTCTTC.

The V call is TRBV29-1, the J call TRBJ2-1; tentatively, D is TRBD1 (6 bases). The V gene lost 0 bases and the J gene lost 4 bases, with 13 bases spanning the gap. Per germline, CDR1 SQVTM and CDR2 ANQGSEA. The CDR3 is 15 amino acids. CDR3 DNA sequence: TGCAGCGTTGAAGATCTGGGGACATATTACAATGAGCAGTTCTTC. This sequence encodes CSVEDLGTYYNEQFF.

This clonotype came up many times. This rearrangement joins TRBV12-3 or TRBV12-4 to TRBJ1-5; 8 bases are a match to TRBD1. V was pared by 2 bases and J by 5 bases, with 2 bases of the junction left unmatched. This CDR3 is 14 amino acids long. In DNA, the CDR3 is TGTGCCAGCAGTTTATCAGGGGGCCATCAGCCCCAGCATTTT. Protein product: CASSLSGGHQPQHF.

There are a few counts of this clonotype. The genes are TRBV20-1 and TRBJ1-2; no reliable D call. Germline loops: CDR1 DFQATT, CDR2 SNEGSKA (reference sequence). V was shortened by 7 bases and J by 0 bases, with 12 bases between the two germline ends. The CDR3 covers 13 residues. The CDR3 region has the DNA TGCAGTGTGGAAGGACCAACTAACTATGGCTACACCTTC. Its protein product is CSVEGPTNYGYTF.

In its sample, this clonotype was seen many times. CDR3 DNA sequence: TGTGCCAGCAGCCTGACGGGGGATACGCAGTATTTT. Its translation: CASSLTGDTQYF. The rearrangement joins TRBV11-3 to TRBJ2-3, with a possible D match to TRBD2 (5 bases). This CDR3 is 12 amino acids long. Trimming shortened V by 5 bases and J by 6 bases, and 9 bases separated the two germline ends. From germline, CDR1 is SGHNT and CDR2 YENEEA.

Ten or more counts support this clonotype. The V call is TRBV15, the J call TRBJ1-6; D not certain. Per the germline V gene, CDR1 is LNHNV and CDR2 is YYDKDF (reference sequence). This CDR3 contains 15 residues. Trimming took off 4 bases at V and 0 bases at J, with 7 bases between the two ends. This chain's CDR3 is CATSTRSSYNSPLHF. The CDR3 nucleotides are TGTGCCACCAGCACCCGGAGCTCCTATAATTCACCCCTCCACTTT.

This clonotype was recorded many times. The V and J genes are TRBV6-1 and TRBJ1-2, with D possibly matching TRBD1 (5 bases). The V end was cut by 3 bases, the J end by 4 bases, with 9 bases between. Germline V gene data show CDR1 as MNHNS and CDR2 as SASEGT. The CDR3 sequence is 13 residues long. CDR3 amino acids: CASSDRGFYGYTF. CDR3 coding DNA: TGTGCCAGCAGTGATCGGGGCTTCTATGGCTACACCTTC.

In its sample, this clonotype was seen many times. The chain uses TRBV14 and TRBJ2-7; D gene ambiguous. Trimming left V 1 base short and J 10 bases short, with 8 bases between. The CDR3 runs 11 residues. Germline V gene data show CDR1 as SGHDN and CDR2 as FVKESK. The CDR3 is CASSQGARQYF. Here the CDR3 DNA reads TGTGCCAGCAGCCAAGGGGCCAGACAGTACTTC.

This clonotype was seen at least ten times. CDR3: CASSVGQGPYEQYF. The CDR3 DNA reads TGTGCCAGCAGCGTAGGTCAGGGACCCTACGAGCAGTACTTC. V is TRBV9 and J is TRBJ2-7; D is perhaps TRBD1 or TRBD2 (5 bases each). CDR3 size: 14 residues. The V end was cut by 0 bases, the J end by 2 bases, with 9 bases between. Germline CDR1 is SGDLS and CDR2 is YYNGEE.